The T cell receptor (beta chain) described here comes from a study of early T cells in non-severe SARS-CoV-2 infection. In the study overall: Investigators sequenced bulk RNA drawn from unsorted whole blood, and chains remained unpaired.

From germline, CDR1 is SGHNT and CDR2 YYREEE (reference sequence). The CDR3 length is 12 residues. The V gene lost 6 bases and the J gene lost 5 bases, with 12 bases spanning the gap. Individual cDNA molecules each received unique molecular identifiers attached to them. MiXCR, applied by TCRdb to the 5' RACE reads, yields one record per CDR3 protein. Altogether about 32,000 distinct CDR3 sequences are present, over 8.5% being singletons, with the ten largest covering roughly an eighth. Sequencing was carried out using whole blood. The chain carries TRBV5-4 and TRBJ2-7; TRBD2 might be the D (5 bases). This TCR came from an adult who was a healthcare worker with PCR-confirmed SARS-CoV-2 infection or an uninfected control (not recorded which). This chain's CDR3 is CASTRSGNEQYF. The CDR3 bases are TGTGCCAGCACCCGGTCGGGGAACGAGCAGTACTTC.